A single sample is the source of the 24 T cell receptor beta chains below, sequenced in a study of T cell responses to AZD1222 COVID-19 vaccine. This table comes from immunoSEQ multiplex PCR, and its TCRdb copy is limited to in-frame clones, with some not included. The sample includes approximately 89,000 clones, approximately 90% of them seen just once. Sequenced material: peripheral blood, taken 28 days after the second AZD1222 dose. The receptor source for this set is an adult who received the AZD1222 COVID-19 vaccine.

This chain links TRBV6-4 with TRBJ2-3; weak D call: TRBD2 (6 bases). The CDR3 consists of 16 residues. Germline V gene sequence: CDR1 MRHNA, CDR2 SNTAGT. Trimming removed 0 bases at V and 1 base at J, with 11 bases between. Here the CDR3 DNA reads TGTGCCAGCAGTGACTCGAAGGGCGGGGGCACAGATACGCAGTATTTT. This sequence encodes CASSDSKGGGTDTQYF.

The chain has TRBV29-1 and TRBJ2-3; D is uncertain. This CDR3 is built from 13 residues. With 6 bases removed from V and 0 bases from J, the gap between germline ends came to 10 bases. CDR1 and CDR2 (germline): SQVTM, ANQGSEA. The CDR3 region is CSVGQASTDTQYF. DNA of the CDR3: TGCAGCGTGGGTCAAGCTAGCACAGATACGCAGTATTTT.

V and J are TRBV7-8 and TRBJ1-2; D is possibly TRBD1 (6 bases). CDR3 length: 14 amino acids. Germline CDR1 and CDR2: SGHVS and FQNEAQ. Trimming shortened V by 3 bases and J by 4 bases, and 12 bases separated the two germline ends. CDR3 nucleotides: TGTGCCAGCAGCTTGTGGACAGAGGGCTATGGCTACACCTTC. Its protein product is CASSLWTEGYGYTF.

This chain links TRBV6-2 or TRBV6-3 with TRBJ2-1; TRBD2 matches 8 bases. CDR3 length: 15 residues. From germline, CDR1 is MNHEY and CDR2 SVGEGT. V was clipped by 6 bases and J by 0 bases; unmatched bases: 4. The CDR3 protein is CASSPSGSSYNEQFF. For the CDR3, the DNA is TGTGCCAGCAGCCCGAGCGGGAGCTCCTACAATGAGCAGTTCTTC.

This chain links TRBV7-2 with TRBJ1-2; 10 nucleotides match TRBD1. V lost 4 bases to trimming and J lost 7 bases; unmatched junction nucleotides: 12. The CDR3 sequence is 16 residues long. The germline gives CDR1 SGHTA, CDR2 FQGNSA. CDR3 protein: CASSSGGGQGRGGYTF. For the CDR3, the DNA is TGTGCCAGCAGCTCCGGGGGGGGACAGGGGAGAGGTGGCTACACCTTC.

The gene calls are TRBV6-6 and TRBJ2-7; D possibly corresponds to TRBD1 (6 bases). This CDR3 has 13 amino acids. Germline V CDR1 and CDR2: MNHNY, SVGAGI (reference sequence). The V and J ends lost 4 bases and 1 base respectively, with 8 bases between them. In DNA form, the CDR3 reads TGTGCCAGCAGTTTCAGGGGATCCTACGAGCAGTACTTC. Protein product: CASSFRGSYEQYF.

This chain uses TRBV10-2 with TRBJ1-1, with D uncertain. Per germline, CDR1 WSHSY and CDR2 SAAADI. V lost 4 bases, J lost 7 bases, and 7 bases lay in between. The CDR3 extends over 11 amino acids. The CDR3 here is CASSAVGEAFF. CDR3 nucleotide sequence: TGCGCCAGCAGTGCGGTTGGTGAAGCTTTCTTT.

This clone was counted once. V gene TRBV29-1 combines with J gene TRBJ2-5; 10 bases fit TRBD1. This CDR3 contains 16 residues. J gave up 6 bases and V 4 bases, and 14 bases lay outside the gene matches. CDR1 is SQVTM and CDR2 is ANQGSEA in the germline V gene. CDR3: CSVGRGETGGLKTQYF. The DNA for the CDR3 is TGCAGCGTTGGGAGGGGCGAGACAGGGGGCCTTAAGACCCAGTACTTC.

The chain employs TRBV19 and TRBJ1-5; the D gene is possibly TRBD1 (6 bases). CDR1 LNHDA and CDR2 SQIVND come from the germline V gene (reference sequence). This CDR3 contains 13 residues. Trimming cost V 5 bases and J 5 bases, with 10 bases left between them. CDR3 in DNA: TGTGCCAGTAGTCAGGGGCTAGATCAGCCCCAGCATTTT. This encodes CASSQGLDQPQHF.

The chain combines TRBV5-4 with TRBJ2-1; tentatively, D is TRBD1 or TRBD2 (5 bases each). Per germline, CDR1 SGHNT and CDR2 YYREEE (reference sequence). The CDR3 covers 14 residues. V lost 2 bases and J lost 3, with 9 bases in between. CDR3 DNA: TGTGCCAGCAGCTTTGGGGGTCACTACAATGAGCAGTTCTTC. Amino acids: CASSFGGHYNEQFF. Variable domain in full (rest from reference TRBV5-4 and TRBJ2-1): ETGVTQSPTHLIKTRGQQVTLRCSSQSGHNTVSWYQQALGQGPQFIFQYYREEENGRGNFPPRFSGLQFPNYSSELNVNALELDDSALYLCASSFGGHYNEQFFGPGTRLTVL.

This chain joins TRBV3-1 (or the pseudogene TRBV3-2) and TRBJ1-1; D is uncertain. Trimming removed 2 bases from V and 0 bases from J, with 10 bases in between. Germline CDR1 and CDR2: LGHDT and YNNKEL (reference sequence). This CDR3 spans 15 amino acids. The CDR3 region has the DNA TGTGCCAGCAGCCAAAGGAGGCCACTGAACACTGAAGCTTTCTTT. Translating gives CASSQRRPLNTEAFF.

Concerning this clone itself: Because it lacks the conserved phenylalanine or tryptophan at the end, this CDR3 is likely a read error. The limits of the CDR3 on the DNA are not certain, so only TCRdb's listed CDR3 is given. This chain uses TRBV28 with TRBJ2-3; the table's D call, TRBD2, was not checked against the DNA. The CDR3 length equals 10 residues, ends included. Looked up from germline, CDR1 is MDHEN and CDR2 is SYDVKM. CDR3 loop: CASSAKAGGR.

CDR3 nucleotides: TGTGCCAGCAGCCGGGACGGAGGGGGGTATGGCTACACCTTC. It codes for CASSRDGGGYGYTF. The chain combines TRBV11-2 with TRBJ1-2, with D tentatively TRBD1 (6 bases). The length of the CDR3 is 14 residues. Germline CDR1 reads SGHAT; CDR2 reads FQNNGV. The ends were cut back, 5 bases at V and 5 bases at J, with 15 bases in the middle.

The chain is built from TRBV4-3 and TRBJ1-1; a weak D match, TRBD1 (5 bases). The V gene lost 2 bases and the J gene lost 0 bases, with 10 bases spanning the gap. The V gene's germline CDR1 is LGHNA and CDR2 YSLEER. CDR3 length: 15 residues. CDR3: CASSQSWGMNTEAFF. CDR3 coding DNA: TGCGCCAGCAGCCAATCGTGGGGGATGAACACTGAAGCTTTCTTT.

The rearrangement links TRBV19 to TRBJ1-5; 9 bases agree with TRBD1. With 1 base clipped from V and 0 bases from J, the junction kept 13 bases outside the gene matches. Looked up from germline, CDR1 is LNHDA and CDR2 is SQIVND (reference sequence). The length of the CDR3 is 20 residues. In DNA, the CDR3 is TGTGCCAGTAGTATAGCCGACCGGGACAGGGTCAGCTATAGCAATCAGCCCCAGCATTTT. Its translation is CASSIADRDRVSYSNQPQHF.

J is TRBJ1-2 and V is TRBV28; D ambiguous. The CDR3 is made up of 11 amino acids. V dropped 3 bases and J dropped 9 bases, with 8 bases sitting between them. Germline CDR1 MDHEN, CDR2 SYDVKM. The CDR3 sequence is CASSFTDSYTF. Here the CDR3 DNA reads TGTGCCAGCAGTTTTACGGATAGCTACACCTTC.

The gene calls are TRBV7-2 and TRBJ1-4, with D perhaps TRBD1 (5 bases). Between the trimmed V and J ends, which lost 2 bases and 1 base, there was a span of 11 bases. Germline lookup yields CDR1 SGHTA and CDR2 FQGNSA. The CDR3 has 16 residues. DNA of the CDR3: TGTGCCAGCAGCTTATTTGGGGGAGGAACTAATGAAAAACTGTTTTTT. This sequence encodes CASSLFGGGTNEKLFF.

V is TRBV7-2 and J is TRBJ2-3; D unclear. The CDR3 totals 16 residues. V was trimmed by 5 bases and J by 0 bases, leaving 15 bases between them. The germline V gene has CDR1 SGHTA and CDR2 FQGNSA. DNA for the CDR3: TGTGCCAGCAGCATTCGCCCGGCTAGTAGCACAGATACGCAGTATTTT. As protein: CASSIRPASSTDTQYF.

The chain has TRBV28 and TRBJ1-6; unclear D gene. The CDR3 is made up of 12 amino acids. V lost 3 bases and J 6 bases, leaving 3 bases between the germline ends. CDR1 is MDHEN, CDR2 SYDVKM, per germline. CDR3 nucleotide sequence: TGTGCCAGCAGTTTCAGTAATTCACCCCTCCACTTT. Its translation is CASSFSNSPLHF.

The chain is built from TRBV7-9 and TRBJ1-1; D may be TRBD1 (6 bases). V was trimmed by 4 bases and J by 8 bases, leaving 14 bases between them. Germline loops: CDR1 SEHNR, CDR2 FQNEAQ (reference sequence). The CDR3 runs to 13 residues. The DNA of the CDR3 is TGTGCCAGCAGCTCAATTTCGGGGGCAGAAGCTTTCTTT. It encodes CASSSISGAEAFF.

The chain employs TRBV6-6 and TRBJ2-2, with 7 bases matching TRBD2. V dropped 6 bases and J dropped 4; count of bases not matched to a gene: 8. The CDR3 is 15 amino acids. Germline CDR1 is MNHNY and CDR2 is SVGAGI (reference sequence). CDR3 in amino acids: CASSRRGVGTGELFF. As DNA, the CDR3 is TGTGCCAGCAGCCGTCGGGGGGTTGGCACCGGGGAGCTGTTTTTT.

The chain uses TRBV3-1 (or the pseudogene TRBV3-2) and TRBJ1-1; D unresolved. CDR1 LGHDT and CDR2 YNNKEL come from the germline V gene (reference sequence). Trimming left V 2 bases short and J 7 bases short, with 5 bases between. This CDR3 has 11 residues. CDR3 coding DNA: TGTGCCAGCAGCCAACGGGGTGAAGCTTTCTTT. Translating it yields CASSQRGEAFF.

The chain combines TRBV10-3 with TRBJ1-1; D is perhaps TRBD1 (6 bases). V was trimmed by 0 bases and J by 5 bases, leaving 19 bases between them. Looked up from germline, CDR1 is ENHRY and CDR2 is SYGVKD. The CDR3 is 17 residues long. The CDR3: CAISESPPGAWTTEAFF. CDR3 DNA: TGTGCCATCAGTGAGTCCCCCCCGGGGGCGTGGACGACTGAAGCTTTCTTT.

The chain recombines TRBV7-9 with TRBJ2-2; D is tentatively TRBD1 or TRBD2 (5 bases each). In germline, CDR1 is SEHNR, CDR2 FQNEAQ (reference sequence). Deletions cut 5 bases from V and 1 base from J, with 14 bases between. The length of the CDR3 is 16 residues. The CDR3 coding sequence is TGTGCCAGCAGCACCCGGGACGGACAGAACACCGGGGAGCTGTTTTTT. The encoded protein is CASSTRDGQNTGELFF.